The text below deals with one T cell receptor beta chain. Its antigen is unidentified. This entry comes from a study of T cells in tuberculosis. With V trimmed by 9 bases and J by 4 bases, 5 bases remained unmatched. The CDR3 covers 12 residues. Here immunoSEQ multiplex PCR was the method, and the copy in TCRdb shows in-frame clones only, minus some. This table holds 25,000 to 35,000 clones, roughly 94% found once. As for time point: new active TB diagnosis, blood taken before or within 7 days of starting treatment. Each patient had positive sputum smear microscopy and/or positive culture. Study-level findings and limits: GMM-specific TCRs were nearer to active tuberculosis alpha repertoires, suggesting expansion. Smaller alpha distances in active tuberculosis partly reflected shorter CDR3-alpha lengths. Samples were chosen by availability of cryopreserved specimens.

The clonotype comes from an adult with tuberculosis. This material consisted of PBMCs, taken at tuberculosis diagnosis. The gene calls are TRBV23-1 and TRBJ2-5; 7 positions match TRBD2. TRBV23-1 carries the ORF label, with uncertain function. CDR3 loop: CARGGGGETQYF. CDR3 DNA sequence: TGCGCCAGGGGCGGGGGAGGAGAGACCCAGTACTTC.